Each of the 28 T cell receptor beta chains below was sequenced from the same sample in a study of T cell responses to AZD1222 COVID-19 vaccine. Sequencing was performed with immunoSEQ multiplex PCR; in TCRdb, only in-frame clones are kept and a portion is missing. The data contain some 100,000 clones, about 89% of them singletons. Specimen: peripheral blood, collected on day 0 of AZD1222 vaccination. Receptor source: an adult in good health.

V gene TRBV3-1 (or the pseudogene TRBV3-2) combines with J gene TRBJ2-5; D unclear. The CDR3 has 12 amino acids. Germline loops: CDR1 LGHDT, CDR2 YNNKEL (reference sequence). V dropped 0 bases and J dropped 5 bases, with 4 bases sitting between them. In nucleotides, the CDR3 is TGTGCCAGCAGCCAAGATCTTGAGACCCAGTACTTC. Translating it yields CASSQDLETQYF.

V gene TRBV28 combines with J gene TRBJ1-2; the D gene is possibly TRBD1 (5 bases). The V gene's germline CDR1 is MDHEN and CDR2 SYDVKM. CDR3 size: 12 residues. V lost 2 bases, J lost 8 bases, and 9 bases lay in between. The CDR3 region is CASSLGRGGYTF. For the CDR3, the DNA is TGTGCCAGCAGTTTAGGTAGGGGAGGCTACACCTTC.

The V gene is TRBV19, the J gene TRBJ1-6, with D hard to call. Trimming removed 3 bases at V and 6 bases at J, with 12 bases between. The CDR3 sequence is 15 residues long. Germline CDR1 is LNHDA and CDR2 is SQIVND (reference sequence). CDR3 residues: CASSIRHEANSPLHF. In DNA, the CDR3 is TGTGCCAGTAGTATCAGGCACGAAGCTAATTCACCCCTCCACTTT.

Only one count was recorded for this clone. V usage is TRBV18 and J usage is TRBJ1-3; D is ambiguous. Trimming took off 3 bases at V and 0 bases at J, with 18 bases between the two ends. The CDR3 is 18 amino acids. Germline V lookup: CDR1 KGHSH, CDR2 LQKENI. This chain's CDR3 is CASSPFLKNSFSGNTIYF. The CDR3 DNA sequence: TGTGCCAGCTCACCTTTTTTGAAAAACAGCTTCTCTGGAAACACCATATATTTT.

V is TRBV5-1 and J is TRBJ1-4, with 8 bases that match TRBD1. Germline assignment: CDR1 SGHRS and CDR2 YFSETQ. Trimming cost V 7 bases and J 13 bases; bases outside gene matches: 15. The CDR3 is made up of 14 amino acids. The CDR3 sequence is CASRGSGQVVRLFF. The DNA of the CDR3 is TGCGCCAGCCGCGGATCGGGACAGGTCGTTCGACTGTTTTTT. Looking up the rest from reference TRBV5-1 and TRBJ1-4 gives the full variable domain: KAGVTQTPRYLIKTRGQQVTLSCSPISGHRSVSWYQQTPGQGLQFLFEYFSETQRNKGNFPGRFSGRQFSNSRSEMNVSTLELGDSALYLCASRGSGQVVRLFFGSGTQLSVL.

The rearrangement uses TRBV28 and TRBJ1-1; no clear D gene. The CDR3 totals 14 residues. Trimming took off 6 bases at V and 0 bases at J, with 11 bases between the two ends. Germline V CDR1 and CDR2: MDHEN, SYDVKM. CDR3 sequence reads: CASSRRVLNTEAFF. CDR3 DNA: TGTGCCAGCAGCCGTAGGGTACTGAACACTGAAGCTTTCTTT.

The chain carries TRBV9 and TRBJ2-7, with TRBD2 identical over 11 bases. V lost 0 bases, J lost 2 bases, and 1 base stayed unmatched. The CDR3 loop spans 15 amino acids. CDR1 is SGDLS and CDR2 is YYNGEE in the germline V gene. The CDR3 DNA reads as TGTGCCAGCAGCGTAGGACTAGCGGGGACCTACGAGCAGTACTTC. This translates into CASSVGLAGTYEQYF. The full variable domain, with the rest looked up from reference TRBV9 and TRBJ2-7, is DSGVTQTPKHLITATGQRVTLRCSPRSGDLSVYWYQQSLDQGLQFLIQYYNGEERAKGNILERFSAQQFPDLHSELNLSSLELGDSALYFCASSVGLAGTYEQYFGPGTRLTVT.

This clone has a single count. This CDR3 is CATSRPWADRNYGYTF. CDR3 bases: TGTGCCACCAGCAGACCCTGGGCGGACAGGAACTATGGCTACACCTTC. This sequence joins TRBV15 and TRBJ1-2; 7 nucleotides agree with TRBD1. Trimming at V came to 2 bases and at J to 2 bases, leaving 8 bases not matched to a gene. The CDR3 loop spans 16 amino acids. Germline loops: CDR1 LNHNV, CDR2 YYDKDF (reference sequence).

V usage is TRBV25-1 and J usage is TRBJ2-1; TRBD1 agrees at 10 bases. The germline V gene has CDR1 MGHDK and CDR2 SYGVNS. The CDR3 is 17 residues long. V lost 6 bases, J lost 3 bases, and 11 bases stayed unmatched. CDR3 protein: CASSHHWGTGDYNEQFF. CDR3 bases: TGTGCCAGCAGCCACCACTGGGGGACAGGGGACTACAATGAGCAGTTCTTC.

This rearrangement joins TRBV6-5 to TRBJ2-7, with D perhaps TRBD1 (7 bases). The CDR3 is 12 residues long. CDR1 is MNHEY, CDR2 SVGAGI, per germline. The V gene lost 5 bases and the J gene lost 4 bases, with 9 bases spanning the gap. The CDR3 is CASSQGGYEQYF. The CDR3, as DNA: TGTGCCAGCAGTCAGGGGGGTTACGAGCAGTACTTC.

This rearrangement joins TRBV2 to TRBJ1-3; TRBD1 matches at 10 bases. V was pared by 2 bases and J by 4 bases, with 14 bases of the junction left unmatched. Germline CDR1 SNHLY, CDR2 FYNNEI. The CDR3 loop spans 19 amino acids. For the CDR3, the DNA is TGTGCCAGCAGTGAATCGAGGACAGGGGGGAACGGTCACGGAAACACCATATATTTT. It yields the protein CASSESRTGGNGHGNTIYF.

V gene TRBV25-1 combines with J gene TRBJ1-3, with D uncertain. This CDR3 comprises 18 residues. Germline CDR1 MGHDK, CDR2 SYGVNS. V lost 6 bases to trimming and J lost 0 bases, with 21 bases between them. This CDR3 reads CASRGRKGGVDSGNTIYF. The CDR3 nucleotides are TGTGCCAGCAGGGGCCGAAAAGGTGGCGTGGACTCTGGAAACACCATATATTTT.

CDR3 sequence reads: CASSERRSSTDTQYF. CDR3 sequence (DNA): TGTGCCAGCAGTGAACGACGATCTAGCACAGATACGCAGTATTTT. This chain connects TRBV6-1 to TRBJ2-3; D is uncertain. The CDR3 is 15 residues long. Between the trimmed V and J ends, which lost 2 bases and 0 bases, there was a span of 9 bases. Per germline, CDR1 MNHNS and CDR2 SASEGT.

This clone has just one count. The rearrangement uses TRBV28 and TRBJ1-4; 8 bases map to TRBD1. The germline V gene encodes CDR1 MDHEN and CDR2 SYDVKM. With 6 bases clipped from V and 6 bases from J, the junction kept 3 bases outside the gene matches. The CDR3 contains 13 residues. DNA of the CDR3: TGTGCCAGCAGCAGGGGGCATGATGAAAAACTGTTTTTT. Protein sequence: CASSRGHDEKLFF. Combining the CDR3 with reference TRBV28 and TRBJ1-4 gives the whole variable domain DVKVTQSSRYLVKRTGEKVFLECVQDMDHENMFWYRQDPGLGLRLIYFSYDVKMKEKGDIPEGYSVSREKKERFSLILESASTNQTSMYLCASSRGHDEKLFFGSGTQLSVL.

The CDR3 here is CASSFHGTDYGYTF. In DNA, the CDR3 is TGTGCCAGCAGCTTCCACGGGACGGACTATGGCTACACCTTC. The V call is TRBV7-9, the J call TRBJ1-2; possible D gene TRBD1, 5 bases. CDR3 length equals 14 residues. Germline lookup yields CDR1 SEHNR and CDR2 FQNEAQ (reference sequence). Trimming cost V 3 bases and J 3 bases, with 11 bases left between them. Based on the CDR3 plus reference TRBV7-9 and TRBJ1-2, the full variable domain is DTGVSQNPRHKITKRGQNVTFRCDPISEHNRLYWYRQTLGQGPEFLTYFQNEAQLEKSRLLSDRFSAERPKGSFSTLEIQRTEQGDSAMYLCASSFHGTDYGYTFGSGTRLTVV.

The chain uses TRBV5-4 and TRBJ2-1; 9 nucleotides agree with TRBD2. With 7 bases clipped from V and 1 base from J, the junction kept 9 bases outside the gene matches. CDR1 is SGHNT and CDR2 is YYREEE in the germline V gene (reference sequence). The CDR3 is made up of 16 amino acids. The CDR3 loop reads CASHERGLASYNEQFF. CDR3 nucleotide sequence: TGTGCCAGCCACGAAAGGGGACTAGCATCCTACAATGAGCAGTTCTTC.

V is TRBV10-2 and J is TRBJ2-7, with 10 nucleotides matching TRBD1. This CDR3 spans 13 amino acids. Unmatched junction bases numbered 4, after V lost 2 bases and J lost 9 bases. Germline-derived CDR1 and CDR2 are WSHSY and SAAADI. The CDR3 sequence: CASSEADRGRQYF. The CDR3 DNA follows: TGCGCCAGCAGTGAGGCGGACAGGGGGAGGCAGTACTTC.

The chain is built from TRBV7-2 and TRBJ1-1; D unresolved. This CDR3 region has 14 residues. CDR1 SGHTA and CDR2 FQGNSA come from the germline V gene. V was cut by 7 bases and J by 0 bases, with 12 bases left in between. CDR3 sequence (DNA): TGTGCCAGCACCCCGACCGGAATGAACACTGAAGCTTTCTTT. This codes for CASTPTGMNTEAFF.

The V call is TRBV5-4, the J call TRBJ2-5; D could derive from TRBD1 or TRBD2 (7 bases each). The length of the CDR3 is 13 residues. Germline loops: CDR1 SGHNT, CDR2 YYREEE (reference sequence). Trimming removed 6 bases from V and 1 base from J, with 10 bases in between. CDR3 sequence (DNA): TGTGCCAGCACAGGGGGGGGCCAAGAGACCCAGTACTTC. Amino acids: CASTGGGQETQYF.

This sequence joins TRBV19 and TRBJ2-7, with D perhaps matching TRBD1 or TRBD2 (7 bases each). The CDR3 is 14 amino acids. Germline values: CDR1 LNHDA, CDR2 SQIVND (reference sequence). The CDR3 nucleotides read TGTGCAGTAAGTTCAGGGGGAGGGCCCAACGAGCAGTACTTC. Protein sequence: CAVSSGGGPNEQYF.

The J gene is TRBJ1-2, the V gene TRBV9; no definite D call. Trimming stripped 4 bases from V and 4 bases from J, with 20 bases between. The V gene's germline CDR1 is SGDLS and CDR2 YYNGEE. The CDR3 totals 16 residues. CDR3 region: CASSSSPARDFYGYTF. DNA of the CDR3: TGTGCCAGCAGCTCGAGCCCGGCCCGAGACTTCTATGGCTACACCTTC.

This clone appeared a single time. This chain joins TRBV7-9 and TRBJ1-1; weak D call: TRBD1 (6 bases). V gave up 3 bases and J gave up 1 base, with 9 bases separating them. The CDR3 loop spans 14 amino acids. From germline, CDR1 is SEHNR and CDR2 FQNEAQ (reference sequence). This chain's CDR3 is CASSLSGANTEAFF. Written as DNA, the CDR3 is TGTGCCAGCAGCTTGTCAGGGGCGAACACTGAAGCTTTCTTT.

The rearrangement joins TRBV30 to TRBJ1-2; no clear D gene. CDR1 and CDR2 (germline): GTSNPN, SVGIG (reference sequence). This CDR3 region has 13 residues. V was cut by 0 bases and J by 5 bases, with 10 bases left in between. CDR3 region: CAWSVGLSYGYTF. The CDR3 region has the DNA TGTGCCTGGAGTGTTGGCCTCAGTTATGGCTACACCTTC.

This clone was found once. V gene TRBV9 combines with J gene TRBJ2-1; 9 nucleotides match TRBD1. In germline, CDR1 is SGDLS, CDR2 YYNGEE. V was clipped by 4 bases and J by 8 bases; unmatched bases: 10. The CDR3 has 15 amino acids. This CDR3 is CASSPAAGQGYEQFF. DNA for the CDR3: TGTGCCAGCAGCCCAGCGGCGGGACAGGGCTATGAGCAGTTCTTC.

This clone appeared a single time. This rearrangement joins TRBV5-1 to TRBJ2-6; no firm D call. CDR3 length: 15 amino acids. V lost 3 bases and J lost 1, with 8 bases in between. In germline, CDR1 is SGHRS, CDR2 YFSETQ. Written as DNA, the CDR3 is TGCGCCAGCAGCTCACAAGTTTCTGGGGCCAACGTCCTGACTTTC. This gives the protein CASSSQVSGANVLTF.

This sequence joins TRBV6-1 and TRBJ1-4; 7 positions agree with TRBD1. The V gene's germline CDR1 is MNHNS and CDR2 SASEGT. V was pared by 4 bases and J by 9 bases, with 20 bases of the junction left unmatched. This CDR3 spans 18 amino acids. CDR3 sequence reads: CASSGDRVHREKRQKLFF. CDR3 coding DNA: TGTGCCAGCAGTGGAGACAGGGTACACAGGGAAAAAAGGCAAAAACTGTTTTTT.

The chain uses TRBV18 and TRBJ2-3; D uncertain. V was shortened by 5 bases and J by 0 bases, with 9 bases between the two germline ends. Per germline, CDR1 KGHSH and CDR2 LQKENI. CDR3 length: 14 amino acids. The chain's CDR3 is CASSSSSSTDTQYF. As DNA, the CDR3 is TGTGCCAGCTCATCCTCGTCCAGCACAGATACGCAGTATTTT.

This chain uses TRBV9 with TRBJ2-5; 9 bases map to TRBD1. The CDR3 contains 14 residues. Trimming cost V 0 bases and J 5 bases; bases outside gene matches: 2. Germline CDR1 reads SGDLS; CDR2 reads YYNGEE. CDR3 in amino acids: CASSVATGGETQYF. CDR3 in DNA: TGTGCCAGCAGCGTAGCCACAGGGGGCGAGACCCAGTACTTC.